Listed here are 9 T cell receptor beta chains from one sample, sequenced in a study of cytomegalovirus exposure and HLA in healthy donors. It was with 60 Vbeta and 13 Jbeta primers that the PCR ran. Measured with immunoSEQ multiplex PCR; TCRdb has only the in-frame clones, and not every one. This sample has around 90,000 clones, with over 65% found just once. The specimen sequenced was PBMCs. All receptors derive from a human donor in good health.

The chain couples TRBV19 to TRBJ2-7, with D possibly TRBD1 on 6 matching bases. Trimming cost V 5 bases and J 7 bases, with 15 bases left between them. This CDR3 contains 13 residues. The germline V gene encodes CDR1 LNHDA and CDR2 SQIVND (reference sequence). The CDR3 is CASSGGPVWEQYF. The CDR3 nucleotides are TGTGCCAGTAGTGGGGGCCCGGTGTGGGAGCAGTACTTC.

The chain has TRBV18 and TRBJ2-1; a possible D gene is TRBD1 (5 bases). The CDR3 totals 16 residues. Trimming shortened V by 3 bases and J by 2 bases, and 14 bases separated the two germline ends. Germline loops: CDR1 KGHSH, CDR2 LQKENI. DNA for the CDR3: TGTGCCAGCTCACCGATGGGGCCAGGGACCTACAATGAGCAGTTCTTC. This sequence encodes CASSPMGPGTYNEQFF.

The rearrangement uses TRBV28 and TRBJ1-4; 9 bases align to TRBD1. Unmatched junction bases numbered 6, after V lost 6 bases and J lost 1 base. This CDR3 is built from 16 residues. Germline CDR1 is MDHEN and CDR2 is SYDVKM. The CDR3 DNA sequence: TGTGCCAGCAGCCCGGGACAGGGAGGAACTAATGAAAAACTGTTTTTT. Amino acid sequence: CASSPGQGGTNEKLFF.

This clone was observed a few times. The chain has TRBV11-2 and TRBJ2-1, with 7 bases that match TRBD2. The CDR3 length is 11 residues. With V trimmed by 8 bases and J by 9 bases, 4 bases remained unmatched. In germline, CDR1 is SGHAT, CDR2 FQNNGV. DNA of the CDR3: TGTGCCAGCGCTCCGGGGGGTGAGCAGTTCTTC. It translates to CASAPGGEQFF.

The gene calls are TRBV4-3 and TRBJ2-4, with 7 nucleotides matching TRBD2. This CDR3 is built from 20 residues. The germline CDR1 and CDR2 sequences are LGHNA and YSLEER. The J segment lost 1 base and the V segment lost 9 bases, leaving 24 bases of the junction unmatched. The CDR3 bases are TGCGCCAGGGGGGGGGAGGGTCCTAAAGTCGTAAGAGCGGCCAAAAACATTCAGTACTTC. Its protein product is CARGGEGPKVVRAAKNIQYF.

The chain employs TRBV4-2 and TRBJ2-2; 11 positions agree with TRBD2. CDR3 length: 17 residues. Per the germline V gene, CDR1 is LGHNA and CDR2 is YNFKEQ. The trim removed 0 bases at V and 5 bases at J, leaving 5 bases unmatched. Here the CDR3 DNA reads TGTGCCAGCAGCCAAGATCCGACTAGCGGGATGACCGGGGAGCTGTTTTTT. Residues: CASSQDPTSGMTGELFF.

The rearrangement uses TRBV7-9 and TRBJ2-7; 9 positions match TRBD1. In germline, CDR1 is SEHNR, CDR2 FQNEAQ (reference sequence). J was trimmed by 5 bases and V by 7 bases; bases with no gene match: 9. CDR3 length equals 14 residues. The DNA for the CDR3 is TGTGCCAGCACCCCAACGGGACAGGGCAACGAGCAGTACTTC. As protein: CASTPTGQGNEQYF.

The chain combines TRBV28 with TRBJ2-1, with 10 bases matching TRBD2. This CDR3 has 15 amino acids. Germline V gene data show CDR1 as MDHEN and CDR2 as SYDVKM. After removal of 8 bases from V and 4 bases from J, the junction contained 8 bases not matched to a gene. The CDR3 nucleotides read TGTGCCAGCCACCGTACTAGCGGGAATTACAATGAGCAGTTCTTC. It encodes CASHRTSGNYNEQFF. The full variable domain, its missing parts supplied by reference TRBV28 and TRBJ2-1, is DVKVTQSSRYLVKRTGEKVFLECVQDMDHENMFWYRQDPGLGLRLIYFSYDVKMKEKGDIPEGYSVSREKKERFSLILESASTNQTSMYLCASHRTSGNYNEQFFGPGTRLTVL.

This chain connects TRBV5-1 to TRBJ2-5; 7 bases are a match to TRBD1. The CDR3 runs to 15 residues. The trim removed 3 bases at V and 2 bases at J, leaving 7 bases unmatched. Germline-derived CDR1 and CDR2 are SGHRS and YFSETQ. The CDR3 nucleotides read TGCGCCAGCAGCTCCAGACCGGGACAGCAAGAGACCCAGTACTTC. Translated: CASSSRPGQQETQYF.